This TCR beta chain was obtained from a study of T-cell memory formation after mild COVID-19. Overall study context: Clustering of TCRs was largely donor specific.

This clonotype has just a few counts. The target antigen is unknown. Germline loops: CDR1 DFQATT, CDR2 SNEGSKA (reference sequence). CDR3 size: 16 residues. V shed 6 bases, J shed 0 bases, and the junction held 6 bases outside the gene matches. General study findings and limits: The study found contracting CD4+ clones mainly in CM and EM and contracting CD8+ clones in EMRA. Prior to infection, memory already included some responding clones, suggesting cross-reactive memory joined.

TCR alpha and TCR beta cDNA libraries with sample barcodes and UMIs came from 5'RACE using constant-segment primers. One entry per CDR3 protein results from TCRdb running MiXCR on the 5' RACE reads. The sample consists of around 310,000 distinct CDR3 sequences, around a sixth of them appearing once. Sequenced sample: PBMCs or a T cell subset sorted from them (not recorded which). This chain uses TRBV20-1 with TRBJ1-6; the match to TRBD1 covers 9 bases. The clonotype originates from a young man who had mild COVID-19 (a few samples of this study predate the infection). Cell type and time point are not known. CDR3 region: CSAWTGASSYNSPLHF. CDR3 bases: TGCAGTGCCTGGACAGGGGCCAGCTCCTATAATTCACCCCTCCACTTT.